This T cell receptor (beta chain) was documented in a study of CD8 T cells in ankylosing spondylitis (dated by TCRdb to 2016 to 2017). Concerning the study at large: The study profiled T cell receptor beta repertoires in healthy donors and ankylosing spondylitis patients to find disease-linked TCR variants. Peripheral blood samples were taken, and synovial fluid was additionally collected from ankylosing spondylitis patients. In total, the full study cohort was made up of roughly 110 healthy donors and 25 ankylosing spondylitis patients.

Instrument on record: Illumina HiSeq 2500. TCR beta libraries were prepared by quantitative 5'-RACE with molecular barcodes. For the original study's pipeline: A new computational method based on a probabilistic model of VDJ rearrangement was used to identify disease-linked TCR variants. The public sequencing data were trimmed at Q25 with fastp and processed into clonotypes with MiXCR by TCRdb, which kept only in-frame beta chains. Each entry merges the rows of one CDR3 protein and shows their most common DNA and genes. The authors' filters were not applied to this entry. Here the sample has 220,000 or so distinct CDR3 sequences; roughly a tenth occur a single time. The ten largest clonotypes hold approximately 20% of the sample. In this sample, this clonotype turned up a few times. Its antigen target is currently unknown. No per-base quality is available; no much larger clone lies one base away. What the research found in general, with its limitations: The disease-linked clones had a CD8+ phenotype and were found at relatively low frequencies in peripheral blood. Blood from ankylosing spondylitis patients appeared to be characterized by a TCR beta motif composed of roughly 8 highly homologous amino acid variants. Some motif variants had previously been reported in the synovial fluid and blood of reactive arthritis patients, which suggests shared mechanisms of disease initiation. The disease-linked clones were reported to be significantly enriched in matched synovial fluid samples from ankylosing spondylitis patients.

The germline V gene encodes CDR1 MNHNS and CDR2 SASEGT. Inclusive of the bounding cysteine and phenylalanine, the CDR3 is 13 residues long. This entry keeps only the CDR3 DNA: 39 bases, framed from base 1. V and J lose 8 bases and 1 base, and a span of 11 bases separates them. The sample taken for sequencing was blood, either unsorted or a sorted T cell fraction (not recorded which). The chain links TRBV6-1 with TRBJ2-5; a weak D assignment points to TRBD2 (5 bases agree). The source is a male donor with ankylosing spondylitis or in good health (not recorded which). The CDR3 is CASCRSGQETQYF. Here is the DNA: TGTGCCAGCTGCCGGAGCGGCCAAGAGACCCAGTACTTC.